The 15 T cell receptor beta chains given below trace back to one sample, sequenced in a study of blood T cell repertoires in COVID-19. Profiled with immunoSEQ multiplex PCR; TCRdb holds only in-frame clones, not every one. The sample records about 250,000 clones, 88% being singletons. Sequenced material: PBMCs or T cells enriched from blood (not recorded which). The receptors come from a woman aged 50 to 65 who had recovered from COVID-19.

The rearrangement links TRBV3-1 (or the pseudogene TRBV3-2) to TRBJ1-2; maybe TRBD1 (5 bases). The germline gives CDR1 LGHDT, CDR2 YNNKEL (reference sequence). Trimming left V 3 bases short and J 8 bases short, with 13 bases between. The CDR3 loop spans 13 amino acids. For the CDR3, the DNA is TGTGCCAGCAGCCACACTAGGGACTTAGGCTACACCTTC. Amino acid sequence: CASSHTRDLGYTF.

This clone has just a few counts. The chain is built from TRBV27 and TRBJ1-3, with D unclear. CDR1 is MNHEY and CDR2 is SMNVEV in the germline V gene (reference sequence). V lost 5 bases to trimming and J lost 9 bases, with 14 bases between them. The CDR3 runs to 13 residues. CDR3 region: CASSTLHRGTIYF. Written as DNA, the CDR3 is TGTGCCAGCAGTACGCTCCATCGAGGCACCATATATTTT.

This rearrangement joins TRBV9 to TRBJ1-6; TRBD1 might be the D (6 bases). The CDR3 is 15 amino acids. CDR1 and CDR2 (germline): SGDLS, YYNGEE. Trimming took off 4 bases at V and 2 bases at J, with 10 bases between the two ends. The CDR3: CASSIRDTYNSPLHF. The CDR3 nucleotides are TGTGCCAGCAGCATCCGGGACACCTATAATTCACCCCTCCACTTT.

The chain recombines TRBV28 with TRBJ1-4, with D unresolved. V was clipped by 6 bases and J by 8 bases, with 10 bases between them. Germline values: CDR1 MDHEN, CDR2 SYDVKM. The CDR3 is 12 amino acids. CDR3 nucleotide sequence: TGTGCCAGCAGGCAAGGGAGGGAAAAACTGTTTTTT. Protein sequence: CASRQGREKLFF.

The table lists this clone with a few counts. This chain connects TRBV5-5 to TRBJ2-5; D might be TRBD2 (5 bases). Germline V gene data show CDR1 as SGHKS and CDR2 as YYEKEE (reference sequence). The CDR3 covers 16 residues. With 2 bases removed from V and 2 bases from J, the gap between germline ends came to 16 bases. The CDR3 DNA reads as TGTGCCAGCAGCTTTTTGACCGGAGGAGGTCAAGAGACCCAGTACTTC. This sequence encodes CASSFLTGGGQETQYF.

The chain couples TRBV6-2 or TRBV6-3 to TRBJ1-6; no clear D. With 5 bases removed from V and 14 bases from J, the gap between germline ends came to 19 bases. The CDR3 loop spans 14 amino acids. The germline V gene encodes CDR1 MNHEY and CDR2 SVGEGT. In DNA, the CDR3 is TGTGCCAGCAGTGGAGCGAGGGCCCCGGGAACCCTCCACTTT. Amino acid sequence: CASSGARAPGTLHF.

This clone appeared once. The V and J genes are TRBV4-3 and TRBJ1-4, with TRBD1 matching over 12 bases. The CDR3 loop spans 17 amino acids. V dropped 2 bases and J dropped 8; count of bases not matched to a gene: 9. Germline V gene lookup returns CDR1 LGHNA and CDR2 YSLEER. The DNA of the CDR3 is TGCGCCAGCAGCCAACGCGGGACAGGGGGCGTGAGGGAAAAACTGTTTTTT. It translates to CASSQRGTGGVREKLFF.

This clone was recorded only once. The chain joins TRBV4-2 to TRBJ2-7; 11 nucleotides align to TRBD2. The germline V gene encodes CDR1 LGHNA and CDR2 YNFKEQ. The CDR3 sequence is 17 residues long. V trimming: 0 bases; J trimming: 6 bases; junction bases outside the gene matches: 10. The CDR3 nucleotides read TGTGCCAGCAGCCAAGATCTAGTAGCGGGAGGGCCGGCCGAGCAGTACTTC. This translates into CASSQDLVAGGPAEQYF.

The table lists this clone with a count of one. V and J are TRBV10-3 and TRBJ1-2; D possibly corresponds to TRBD1 (5 bases). The ends were cut back, 2 bases at V and 2 bases at J, with 9 bases in the middle. The length of the CDR3 is 14 residues. Germline V lookup: CDR1 ENHRY, CDR2 SYGVKD. The CDR3: CAISEGASNYGYTF. The CDR3 DNA follows: TGTGCCATCAGTGAGGGGGCCTCAAACTATGGCTACACCTTC.

V usage is TRBV29-1 and J usage is TRBJ1-2; 9 positions match TRBD1. This CDR3 region has 13 residues. Trimming took 7 bases from V and 5 from J; bases not matched to a gene: 8. CDR1 is SQVTM, CDR2 ANQGSEA, per germline. The CDR3, as DNA: TGCAGCGCAGGGACAGGGAGAGAATATGGCTACACCTTC. This sequence encodes CSAGTGREYGYTF.

The V and J genes are TRBV28 and TRBJ2-1, with D maybe TRBD1 (7 bases). Trimming took off 3 bases at V and 10 bases at J, with 13 bases between the two ends. Looked up from germline, CDR1 is MDHEN and CDR2 is SYDVKM. The length of the CDR3 is 13 residues. The CDR3 spells CASSFPRGREQFF. CDR3 DNA: TGTGCCAGCAGTTTCCCCAGGGGGAGGGAGCAGTTCTTC.

J is TRBJ1-1 and V is TRBV5-5; D not certain. Trimming shortened V by 4 bases and J by 1 base, and 8 bases separated the two germline ends. CDR1 is SGHKS, CDR2 YYEKEE, per germline (reference sequence). The CDR3 totals 13 residues. DNA for the CDR3: TGTGCCAGCAGCCAACAACAGAACACTGAAGCTTTCTTT. Translating it yields CASSQQQNTEAFF.

This clone appeared once. The CDR3 coding sequence is TGCGCCAGCAGCCAAGATCTGCAGGGCGAGCAGTACTTC. Translated: CASSQDLQGEQYF. The rearrangement links TRBV4-3 to TRBJ2-7; TRBD1 might be the D (5 bases). V was pared by 0 bases and J by 6 bases, with 9 bases between. Per the germline V gene, CDR1 is LGHNA and CDR2 is YSLEER. The CDR3 totals 13 residues.

The rearrangement links TRBV28 to TRBJ1-6, with 7 positions matching TRBD1. Unmatched junction bases numbered 2, after V lost 8 bases and J lost 4 bases. The length of the CDR3 is 13 residues. Per the germline V gene, CDR1 is MDHEN and CDR2 is SYDVKM. The CDR3 loop is CASGQVYNSPLHF. The CDR3 DNA is TGTGCCAGCGGACAGGTTTATAATTCACCCCTCCACTTT.

The gene calls are TRBV24-1 and TRBJ2-3, with unresolved D. The CDR3 contains 13 residues. V was clipped by 0 bases and J by 4 bases, with 4 bases between them. CDR1 is KGHDR, CDR2 SFDVKD, per germline. The chain's CDR3 is CATSDLHPDTQYF. The CDR3, as DNA: TGTGCCACCAGTGATTTGCATCCAGATACGCAGTATTTT.